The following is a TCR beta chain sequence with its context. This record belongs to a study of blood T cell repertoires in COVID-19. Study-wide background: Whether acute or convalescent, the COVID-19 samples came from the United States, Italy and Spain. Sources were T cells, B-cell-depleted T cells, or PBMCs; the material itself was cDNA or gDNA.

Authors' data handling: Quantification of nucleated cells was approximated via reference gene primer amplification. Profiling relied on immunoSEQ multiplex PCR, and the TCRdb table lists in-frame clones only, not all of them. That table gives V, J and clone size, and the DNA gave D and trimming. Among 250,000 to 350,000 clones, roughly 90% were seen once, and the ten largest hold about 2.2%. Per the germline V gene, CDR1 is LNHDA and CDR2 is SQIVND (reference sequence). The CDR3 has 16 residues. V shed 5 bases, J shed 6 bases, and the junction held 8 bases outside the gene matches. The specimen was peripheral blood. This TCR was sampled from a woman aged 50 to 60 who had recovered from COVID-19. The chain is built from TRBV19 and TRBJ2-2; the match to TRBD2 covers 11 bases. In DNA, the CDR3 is TGTGCCAGTAGTCTAAGAACTAGCGGGAGAGCCGGGGAGCTGTTTTTT. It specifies CASSLRTSGRAGELFF.